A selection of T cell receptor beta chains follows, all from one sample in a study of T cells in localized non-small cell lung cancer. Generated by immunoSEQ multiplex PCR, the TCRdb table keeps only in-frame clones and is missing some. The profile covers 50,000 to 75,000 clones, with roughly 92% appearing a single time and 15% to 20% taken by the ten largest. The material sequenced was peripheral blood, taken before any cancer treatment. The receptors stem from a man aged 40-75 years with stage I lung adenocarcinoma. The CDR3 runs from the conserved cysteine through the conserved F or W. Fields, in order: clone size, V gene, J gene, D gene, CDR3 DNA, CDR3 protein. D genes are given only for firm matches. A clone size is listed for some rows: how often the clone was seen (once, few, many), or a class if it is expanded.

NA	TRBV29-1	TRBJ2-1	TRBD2	TGCAGCGTTGAAGGGACTAGCGGGTCGTACAATGAGCAGTTCTTC	CSVEGTSGSYNEQFF
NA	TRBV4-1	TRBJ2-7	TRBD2	TGCGCCAGCAGCCAAAAGACTAGCGGGTCTTACGAGCAGTACTTC	CASSQKTSGSYEQYF
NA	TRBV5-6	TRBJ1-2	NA	TGTGCCAGCAGCCTCCGCGGGATACGCGTTGGCTACACCTTC	CASSLRGIRVGYTF
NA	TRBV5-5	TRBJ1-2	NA	TGTGCCAGCAGCCCGGAGGGGGGTTACTATGGCTACACCTTC	CASSPEGGYYGYTF
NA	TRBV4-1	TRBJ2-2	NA	TGCGCCAGCAGCCAAGTACCCTCGGGGGGCCCCGGGGAGCTGTTTTTT	CASSQVPSGGPGELFF
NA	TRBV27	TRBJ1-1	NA	TGTGCCAGCAACCAGGACGGAATGAACACTGAAGCTTTCTTT	CASNQDGMNTEAFF
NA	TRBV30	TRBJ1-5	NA	TGTGCCTGGAGTGTACCCGGTCAGCCCCAGCATTTT	CAWSVPGQPQHF
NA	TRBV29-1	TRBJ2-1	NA	TGCAGCGTTGAACGGACTACGGACAATGAGCAGTTCTTC	CSVERTTDNEQFF
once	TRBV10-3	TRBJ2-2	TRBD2	TGTGCCATCAGCGGGACTAGCGGGGAGCTGTTTTTT	CAISGTSGELFF
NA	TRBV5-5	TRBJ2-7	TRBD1	TGTGCCAGCAGCGTAACAGGGGGCGAGTACGAGCAGTACTTC	CASSVTGGEYEQYF
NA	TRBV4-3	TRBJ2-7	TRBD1	TGCGCCAGCAGCCAAGAGGGACAGGGGGTACTCGAGCAGTACTTC	CASSQEGQGVLEQYF
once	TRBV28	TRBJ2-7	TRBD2	TGTGCCACAACCGGGACTATATCCTACGAGCAGTACTTC	CATTGTISYEQYF
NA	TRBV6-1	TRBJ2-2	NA	TGTGCCAGCAGTGACGGGGTGAACACCGGGGAGCTGTTTTTT	CASSDGVNTGELFF
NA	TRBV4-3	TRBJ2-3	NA	TGCGCCAGCAGCCACTCCTACCTACCGGGGACCAGGCCAGATACGCAGTATTTT	CASSHSYLPGTRPDTQYF
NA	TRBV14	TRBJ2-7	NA	TGTGCCAGCAGTGTCGGGAGCTACGAGCAGTACTTC	CASSVGSYEQYF
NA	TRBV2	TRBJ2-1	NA	TGTGCCATCCCGGGGTCCCGAGGCAATGAGCAGTTCTTC	CAIPGSRGNEQFF
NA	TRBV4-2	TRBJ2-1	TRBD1	TGTGCCAGCAGCCAAGAACAGGGGACCTACAATGAGCAGTTCTTC	CASSQEQGTYNEQFF
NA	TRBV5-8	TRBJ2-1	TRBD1	TGTGCCAGCAGCTTGGCCGGGACAGGTGATAATGAGCAGTTCTTC	CASSLAGTGDNEQFF
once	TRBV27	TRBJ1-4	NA	TGTGCCCGGGACACCAGAAGGAAAGGACTGTTTTTT	CARDTRRKGLFF
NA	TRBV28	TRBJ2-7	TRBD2	TGTGCCAGCAGTCCGGCAGGAGGACTAGATTCCTCCTACGAGCAGTACTTC	CASSPAGGLDSSYEQYF
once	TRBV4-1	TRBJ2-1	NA	TGCGCCAGCAGCCAAGATCCCCTCCCGGGGGTCAATGAGCAGTTCTTC	CASSQDPLPGVNEQFF
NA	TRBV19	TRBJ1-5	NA	TGTGCCAGTCAAGTCCGACCTAATAGCAATCAGCCCCAGCATTTT	CASQVRPNSNQPQHF
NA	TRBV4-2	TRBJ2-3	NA	TGTGCCAGCAGCCAAGTGGGAAACACAGATACGCAGTATTTT	CASSQVGNTDTQYF
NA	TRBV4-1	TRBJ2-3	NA	TGCGCCAGCAGCCAAGATCTGGGCCTGGGGGGCGGGAGCACAGATACGCAGTATTTT	CASSQDLGLGGGSTDTQYF
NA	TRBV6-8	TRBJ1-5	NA	TGTGTGACGGCGAGGACGAGTAGCAATCAGCCCCAGCATTTT	CVTARTSSNQPQHF
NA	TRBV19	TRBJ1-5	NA	TGTGCCAGCAAGGGCGGGGATCCCGATGGATATAGCAATCAGCCCCAGCATTTT	CASKGGDPDGYSNQPQHF
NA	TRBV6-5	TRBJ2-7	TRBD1	TGTGCCAGCAGTTATTCAACAGGGGGCTACGAGCAGTACTTC	CASSYSTGGYEQYF
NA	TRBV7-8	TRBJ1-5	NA	TGTGCCAGCAGCCGACAGCGCAATCAGCCCCAGCATTTT	CASSRQRNQPQHF
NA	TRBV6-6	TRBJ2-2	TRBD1	TGTGCCAGCAGTTACCCGGGACAGGGGGCCGGGGAGCTGTTTTTT	CASSYPGQGAGELFF
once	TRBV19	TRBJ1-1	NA	TGTGCCAGTAGTATGGGGTCCGGAACTGAAGCTTTCTTT	CASSMGSGTEAFF
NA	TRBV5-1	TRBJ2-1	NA	TGCGCCAGCAGCTTGTCCGGGAGCGGATCTGGGGAGCAGTTCTTC	CASSLSGSGSGEQFF
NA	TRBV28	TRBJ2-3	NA	TGTGCCAGCACCGCGCCTCCAGATACGCAGTATTTT	CASTAPPDTQYF
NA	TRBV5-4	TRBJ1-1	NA	TGTGCCAGCAGCTTTGGGTCTACTGGGGTGTTTGAAGCTTTCTTT	CASSFGSTGVFEAFF
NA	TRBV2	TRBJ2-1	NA	TGTGCCAGTGATCCTGGAGGGAATGAGCAGTTCTTC	CASDPGGNEQFF
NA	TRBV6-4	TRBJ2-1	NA	TGTGCCAGCAGTGTTGAGTCAGGGGGGTACAATGAGCAGTTCTTC	CASSVESGGYNEQFF
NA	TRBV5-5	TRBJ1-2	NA	TGTGCCAGCAGCTTCGCGCCGGGCGCCGACTATGGCTACACCTTC	CASSFAPGADYGYTF
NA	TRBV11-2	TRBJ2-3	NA	TGTGCCAGCAGCTCGGGTGGGTCGGGCTACACAGATACGCAGTATTTT	CASSSGGSGYTDTQYF
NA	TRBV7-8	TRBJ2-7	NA	TGTGCCAGCAGCTTAATGGGGATCTCCTACGAGCAGTACTTC	CASSLMGISYEQYF
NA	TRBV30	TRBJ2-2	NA	TGTGCCTGGAGCGGGGGCAGCAACACCGGGGAGCTGTTTTTT	CAWSGGSNTGELFF
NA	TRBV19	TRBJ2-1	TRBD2	TGTGCCAGTAGTTTCGCGGGAGGGTATGAGCAGTTCTTC	CASSFAGGYEQFF